Listed below are T cell receptor beta chains from one sample, sequenced in a study of shared clonotypes between healthy human individuals. Profiling relied on immunoSEQ multiplex PCR, and the TCRdb table lists in-frame clones only, not all of them. Counted here are under 600,000 clones, around 80% occurring once; the ten biggest clones make up about 12%. Sample: PBMCs. The receptors were sampled from a woman between 35 and 50 years old in good health. Some clones in this sample may be carry-over from other donors' samples. The CDR3 runs from the conserved cysteine through the conserved F or W. The D gene is left open where the match is weak. Not all rows give a size; the values are once, few, many and, for expanded clones, a class.

J gene	clone size	D gene	V gene	CDR3 protein	CDR3 DNA
TRBJ2-1	-	TRBD1	TRBV9	CASSVDGQGAGEQFF	TGTGCCAGCAGCGTAGATGGACAGGGGGCGGGTGAGCAGTTCTTC
TRBJ1-1	-	-	TRBV28	CASSFSQLNTEAFF	TGTGCCAGCAGTTTTTCCCAATTGAACACTGAAGCTTTCTTT
TRBJ2-4	-	-	TRBV19	CASSIGYGTKNIQYF	TGTGCCAGTAGTATCGGCTACGGCACCAAAAACATTCAGTACTTC
TRBJ1-2	many	TRBD1	TRBV9	CASSETGGNYGYTF	TGTGCCAGCAGCGAGACAGGGGGCAACTATGGCTACACCTTC
TRBJ2-7	-	TRBD1	TRBV18	CASSAQGASYEQYF	TGTGCCAGCTCAGCTCAGGGGGCCTCCTACGAGCAGTACTTC
TRBJ2-7	-	TRBD2	TRBV28	CASSFAGDYEQYF	TGTGCCAGCAGTTTCGCGGGAGACTACGAGCAGTACTTC
TRBJ2-7	-	-	TRBV5-8	CASSLRSYEQYF	TGTGCCAGCAGCTTGAGGAGCTACGAGCAGTACTTC
TRBJ2-5	-	TRBD2	TRBV7-3	CASSFGLAGETQYF	TGTGCCAGCAGCTTCGGACTAGCGGGAGAGACCCAGTACTTC
TRBJ1-2	-	-	TRBV29-1	CSVLGGLNYGYTF	TGCAGCGTCCTCGGGGGCCTAAACTATGGCTACACCTTC
TRBJ2-2	-	TRBD2	TRBV28	CASLWSGDTGELFF	TGTGCCAGTTTATGGAGCGGGGACACCGGGGAGCTGTTTTTT
TRBJ1-6	-	TRBD1	TRBV15	CATSGDRGRLGSPLHF	TGTGCCACCAGCGGGGACAGGGGGCGCCTCGGTTCACCCCTCCACTTT
TRBJ2-2	-	-	TRBV5-1	CASGRNANTGELFF	TGCGCCAGCGGCCGGAACGCGAACACCGGGGAGCTGTTTTTT
TRBJ1-5	few	-	TRBV19	CASSPNRVDQPQHF	TGTGCCAGTAGTCCCAACAGGGTTGATCAGCCCCAGCATTTT
TRBJ2-6	-	-	TRBV5-5	CASSAGFSGANVLTF	TGTGCCAGCAGCGCGGGCTTCTCTGGGGCCAACGTCCTGACTTTC
TRBJ2-5	once	TRBD2	TRBV11-3	CASSTGLAGGGQETQYF	TGTGCCAGCAGCACGGGACTAGCGGGAGGAGGGCAAGAGACCCAGTACTTC
TRBJ2-1	-	-	TRBV28	CASSLVEGPQFF	TGTGCCAGCAGTTTAGTGGAGGGGCCGCAGTTCTTC
TRBJ2-1	-	TRBD1	TRBV13	CASSLVGTGGHEQFF	TGTGCCAGCAGCTTAGTAGGGACAGGGGGCCATGAGCAGTTCTTC
TRBJ1-2	-	-	TRBV7-9	CASSRDRNYGYTF	TGTGCCAGCAGCCGTGACAGGAACTATGGCTACACCTTC
TRBJ2-1	-	TRBD2	TRBV9	CASSVAWEGLYEQFF	TGTGCCAGCAGCGTAGCGTGGGAGGGCCTTTATGAGCAGTTCTTC
TRBJ2-5	-	-	TRBV7-2	CASSLRRDETQYF	TGTGCCAGCAGCTTGCGGAGGGATGAGACCCAGTACTTC
TRBJ2-5	many	-	TRBV6-6	CASSYLPGQREETQYF	TGTGCCAGCAGTTACCTGCCGGGACAAAGGGAGGAGACCCAGTACTTC
TRBJ2-6	-	-	TRBV19	CASSIVTANVLTF	TGTGCCAGTAGTATTGTGACAGCCAACGTCCTGACTTTC
TRBJ1-2	-	TRBD1	TRBV6-4	CASSGEQGSGGYTF	TGTGCCAGCAGTGGAGAACAGGGGTCCGGGGGCTACACCTTC
TRBJ2-7	-	-	TRBV28	CASSSPTTGAYEQYF	TGTGCCAGCAGTTCCCCCACGACGGGGGCCTACGAGCAGTACTTC
TRBJ2-5	-	-	TRBV7-3	CASSKEGISETQYF	TGTGCCAGCAGCAAGGAGGGGATTTCAGAGACCCAGTACTTC
TRBJ2-1	-	TRBD2	TRBV7-2	CASSWGRGVNEQFF	TGTGCCAGCAGCTGGGGCCGGGGGGTCAATGAGCAGTTCTTC
TRBJ2-1	-	TRBD2	TRBV14	CASSPRGSGRGWSYNEQFF	TGTGCCAGCAGCCCCCGTGGTAGCGGGAGGGGGTGGTCCTACAATGAGCAGTTCTTC
TRBJ1-1	-	-	TRBV30	CAWNGLARGRGAFF	TGTGCCTGGAATGGCCTGGCCAGGGGTCGTGGAGCTTTCTTT
TRBJ2-4	-	TRBD2	TRBV28	CASSPQWTRENIQYF	TGTGCCAGCAGTCCCCAATGGACTAGAGAAAACATTCAGTACTTC
TRBJ2-1	few	-	TRBV28	CASSFLGRKNEQFF	TGTGCCAGCAGTTTTCTGGGACGAAAAAATGAGCAGTTCTTC
TRBJ2-7	-	TRBD2	TRBV19	CASSVLAGEGAEQYF	TGTGCCAGTAGCGTTTTAGCGGGAGAGGGCGCCGAGCAGTACTTC
TRBJ1-2	-	TRBD1	TRBV28	CASTLSGTDYGYTF	TGTGCCAGCACATTGTCCGGGACAGACTATGGCTACACCTTC